These 29 T cell receptor beta chains were all obtained from the same sample, sequenced in a study of cytomegalovirus exposure and HLA in healthy donors. PCR involved 60 Vbeta and 13 Jbeta primers. Here immunoSEQ multiplex PCR was the method, and the copy in TCRdb shows in-frame clones only, minus some. The sample records 150,000 or so clones, 65% to 80% being singletons. Material for sequencing was PBMCs. The receptor set was obtained from a male donor in good health and CMV-seronegative.

The V gene is TRBV10-3, the J gene TRBJ1-2, with D perhaps matching TRBD1 (5 bases). Germline V gene sequence: CDR1 ENHRY, CDR2 SYGVKD. V lost 8 bases and J lost 2, with 18 bases in between. The CDR3 is made up of 15 amino acids. CDR3 DNA: TGTGCCATCGGGATTCCCGGGGGGGGGAACTATGGCTACACCTTC. Amino acid sequence: CAIGIPGGGNYGYTF.

V gene TRBV10-3 combines with J gene TRBJ2-7; 13 bases align to TRBD2. There are 14 residues in the CDR3. V lost 6 bases and J lost 3; bases outside the gene matches: 2. Germline values: CDR1 ENHRY, CDR2 SYGVKD. CDR3 protein: CAISRLAGGYEQYF. The CDR3 DNA follows: TGTGCCATCAGCCGACTAGCGGGAGGCTACGAGCAGTACTTC.

The rearrangement joins TRBV7-6 to TRBJ2-7; TRBD1 agrees at 7 bases. CDR3 length: 15 residues. Germline V gene lookup returns CDR1 SGHVS and CDR2 FNYEAQ. V shed 1 base, J shed 4 bases, and the junction held 7 bases outside the gene matches. The CDR3 spells CASSLGQGQKYEQYF. In nucleotides, the CDR3 is TGTGCCAGCAGCTTAGGTCAGGGACAGAAGTACGAGCAGTACTTC.

The rearrangement uses TRBV6-5 and TRBJ1-1; no firm D call. Trimming cost V 8 bases and J 4 bases, with 14 bases left between them. This CDR3 has 13 residues. Per the germline V gene, CDR1 is MNHEY and CDR2 is SVGAGI. CDR3 in DNA: TGTGCCAGCGAGACCAGGCGCCGCACTGAAGCTTTCTTT. Its translation is CASETRRRTEAFF.

This chain joins TRBV19 and TRBJ1-2; D is possibly TRBD1 (5 bases). V was shortened by 7 bases and J by 2 bases, with 17 bases between the two germline ends. Germline V lookup: CDR1 LNHDA, CDR2 SQIVND (reference sequence). The CDR3 totals 15 residues. The CDR3 loop reads CASISGHDFNYGYTF. The DNA for the CDR3 is TGTGCCAGTATTAGCGGACACGACTTCAACTATGGCTACACCTTC.

V and J are TRBV30 and TRBJ1-4; TRBD1 is a possible D gene (6 bases). Germline CDR1 reads GTSNPN; CDR2 reads SVGIG (reference sequence). This CDR3 is built from 13 residues. The V end was cut by 8 bases, the J end by 8 bases, with 18 bases between. The CDR3 coding sequence is TGTGCCGGACGAACAGGGCTCGAAGAAAAACTGTTTTTT. Protein product: CAGRTGLEEKLFF.

The chain combines TRBV18 with TRBJ1-2; weak D call: TRBD1 (6 bases). The V gene lost 3 bases and the J gene lost 6 bases, with 17 bases spanning the gap. The CDR3 is 15 residues long. Germline CDR1 and CDR2: KGHSH and LQKENI. CDR3 DNA: TGTGCCAGCTCACCGAATTTTAACAGGGATAATGGCTACACCTTC. The encoded protein is CASSPNFNRDNGYTF. The complete variable domain, with remaining parts taken from reference TRBV18 and TRBJ1-2, reads NAGVMQNPRHLVRRRGQEARLRCSPMKGHSHVYWYRQLPEEGLKFMVYLQKENIIDESGMPKERFSAEFPKEGPSILRIQQVVRGDSAAYFCASSPNFNRDNGYTFGSGTRLTVV.

V and J are TRBV19 and TRBJ1-6; weak D call: TRBD1 (6 bases). Per germline, CDR1 LNHDA and CDR2 SQIVND (reference sequence). The CDR3 extends over 14 amino acids. V lost 5 bases and J 7 bases, leaving 12 bases between the germline ends. The CDR3 DNA is TGTGCCAGTAGTGCTGGACAGTTGAATTCACCCCTCCACTTT. Its protein is CASSAGQLNSPLHF.

CDR3 sequence (DNA): TGCGCCAGCAGCCCCCTACGGGGGGAGGCGGAGACCCAGTACTTC. This codes for CASSPLRGEAETQYF. The rearrangement links TRBV4-1 to TRBJ2-5, with TRBD2 identical over 7 bases. The CDR3 is 15 amino acids. Germline V gene lookup returns CDR1 MGHRA and CDR2 YSYEKL. V was pared by 4 bases and J by 5 bases, with 10 bases of the junction left unmatched.

The V call is TRBV12-2, the J call TRBJ1-5; the table assigns TRBD1, which was not confirmed against the DNA. TRBV12-2 is an annotated pseudogene. CDR3 length equals 16 residues. The CDR3 nucleotides are TGTGCAAGTCGCTTAGTGGACGACAGGGGTGCTCAGCCCCAGCATTTT. Translating it yields CASRLVDDRGAQPQHF.

V and J are TRBV19 and TRBJ2-1; TRBD2 matches at 9 bases. The ends lost 6 bases at V and 1 base at J; junction bases unmatched: 19. The germline V gene has CDR1 LNHDA and CDR2 SQIVND (reference sequence). This CDR3 spans 20 amino acids. This CDR3 reads CASSWIVAGVDRVSYNEQFF. The CDR3 coding sequence is TGTGCCAGTAGCTGGATAGTAGCGGGAGTAGATAGGGTGTCCTACAATGAGCAGTTCTTC. Together with reference TRBV19 and TRBJ2-1, the CDR3 gives the full variable domain: DGGITQSPKYLFRKEGQNVTLSCEQNLNHDAMYWYRQDPGQGLRLIYYSQIVNDFQKGDIAEGYSVSREKKESFPLTVTSAQKNPTAFYLCASSWIVAGVDRVSYNEQFFGPGTRLTVL.

In this sample, this clone turned up a few times. V and J are TRBV5-8 and TRBJ1-4; D uncertain. The V gene lost 4 bases and the J gene lost 8 bases, with 12 bases spanning the gap. The CDR3 consists of 13 residues. Germline CDR1 and CDR2: SGHTS and YDEGEE. In nucleotides, the CDR3 is TGTGCCAGCAGCGTAGACGGGAGAGAAAAACTGTTTTTT. Residues: CASSVDGREKLFF.

J is TRBJ2-3 and V is TRBV14; 14 nucleotides align to TRBD2. The CDR3 has 20 amino acids. Trimming removed 4 bases from V and 2 bases from J; junction bases left unmatched: 14. Germline V lookup: CDR1 SGHDN, CDR2 FVKESK. CDR3 loop: CASSLRGTSGGITYTDTQYF. CDR3 DNA sequence: TGTGCCAGCAGCCTGAGGGGGACTAGCGGGGGAATTACATACACAGATACGCAGTATTTT. Variable domain in full (rest from reference TRBV14 and TRBJ2-3): EAGVTQFPSHSVIEKGQTVTLRCDPISGHDNLYWYRRVMGKEIKFLLHFVKESKQDESGMPNNRFLAERTGGTYSTLKVQPAELEDSGVYFCASSLRGTSGGITYTDTQYFGPGTRLTVL.

The rearrangement links TRBV5-8 to TRBJ2-3; D is undetermined. Germline V gene data show CDR1 as SGHTS and CDR2 as YDEGEE. CDR3 length: 14 amino acids. Trimming pared 2 bases from V and 4 bases from J, leaving 11 bases between. Written as DNA, the CDR3 is TGTGCCAGCAGCTTCATTCGTCGGGCAGATACGCAGTATTTT. It translates to CASSFIRRADTQYF.

This clone was seen a handful of times. The CDR3 here is CASSLQGALSSNQPQHF. CDR3 coding DNA: TGTGCCAGCAGTTTACAGGGGGCGCTTAGTAGCAATCAGCCCCAGCATTTT. V gene TRBV28 combines with J gene TRBJ1-5, with 8 bases identical to TRBD1. V was pared by 2 bases and J by 0 bases, with 6 bases of the junction left unmatched. Germline CDR1 MDHEN, CDR2 SYDVKM. The CDR3 sequence is 17 residues long. Using reference TRBV28 and TRBJ1-5 for the parts outside the CDR3, the full variable domain is DVKVTQSSRYLVKRTGEKVFLECVQDMDHENMFWYRQDPGLGLRLIYFSYDVKMKEKGDIPEGYSVSREKKERFSLILESASTNQTSMYLCASSLQGALSSNQPQHFGDGTRLSIL.

A note on this clone: An end of the junction does not agree with germline; a read error may underlie this. The genes are TRBV7-9 and TRBJ1-5, with 11 positions matching TRBD1. The germline CDR1 and CDR2 sequences are SEHNR and FQNEAQ (reference sequence). The CDR3 runs to 16 residues. The CDR3 reads CSSSLGQGASYQPQHF. The CDR3 bases are TGTTCCAGCAGCTTAGGACAGGGGGCTAGTTATCAGCCCCAGCATTTT.

The rearrangement links TRBV13 to TRBJ2-5; 7 bases agree with TRBD1. With V trimmed by 3 bases and J by 0 bases, 4 bases remained unmatched. This CDR3 has 15 amino acids. From germline, CDR1 is PRHDT and CDR2 FYEKMQ (reference sequence). The CDR3 coding sequence is TGTGCCAGCAGCTTGACCCAGGGGGACCAAGAGACCCAGTACTTC. It yields the protein CASSLTQGDQETQYF.

CDR3 amino acids: CASGLSSGQLPQHF. The CDR3, as DNA: TGTGCTAGTGGTTTGTCTTCTGGACAGTTACCCCAGCATTTT. The genes are TRBV12-5 and TRBJ1-5, with D possibly being TRBD1 (6 bases). This CDR3 spans 14 amino acids. The germline V gene has CDR1 LGHNT and CDR2 FRNRAP. V was cut by 2 bases and J by 10 bases, with 15 bases left in between.

CDR3 region: CAISDNSNTGELFF. The CDR3 nucleotides read TGTGCCATCAGTGATAACTCGAACACCGGGGAGCTGTTTTTT. This chain joins TRBV10-3 and TRBJ2-2; D unclear. The CDR3 covers 14 residues. CDR1 ENHRY and CDR2 SYGVKD come from the germline V gene. Trimming pared 3 bases from V and 0 bases from J, leaving 5 bases between.

V and J are TRBV19 and TRBJ2-5; TRBD1 agrees at 8 bases. Germline V gene lookup returns CDR1 LNHDA and CDR2 SQIVND (reference sequence). This CDR3 is built from 14 residues. Germline trimming cut 4 bases from V and 7 bases from J; bases unmatched to any gene: 8. The CDR3 region is CASSSRRGQGTQYF. Written as DNA, the CDR3 is TGTGCCAGTAGTAGTCGCAGGGGGCAGGGGACCCAGTACTTC.

This clone was counted only a few times. This chain connects TRBV4-1 to TRBJ2-1; 9 nucleotides match TRBD1. The CDR3 contains 15 residues. After removal of 4 bases from V and 1 base from J, the junction contained 2 bases not matched to a gene. The germline CDR1 and CDR2 sequences are MGHRA and YSYEKL. CDR3 sequence reads: CASSLGQGSYNEQFF. CDR3 bases: TGCGCCAGCAGCCTCGGACAGGGGTCCTACAATGAGCAGTTCTTC.

This clone has just one count. The V and J genes are TRBV21-1 and TRBJ2-7; the tabulated D call, TRBD1, remains unverified against the DNA. TRBV21-1 is labeled a pseudogene. The CDR3 totals 13 residues. CDR3 amino acids: CASRQGPLYEQYF. For the CDR3, the DNA is TGTGCCAGCAGACAGGGTCCCCTCTACGAGCAGTACTTC.

The chain combines TRBV9 with TRBJ2-7; tentatively, D is TRBD2 (7 bases). Germline V CDR1 and CDR2: SGDLS, YYNGEE. The CDR3 has 15 residues. The V gene lost 0 bases and the J gene lost 3 bases, with 13 bases spanning the gap. In DNA, the CDR3 is TGTGCCAGCAGCGTAGGTCGGGGGGCTTTCTACGAGCAGTACTTC. Translation gives CASSVGRGAFYEQYF.

A note on this clone: Germline is not matched at one junction end, which may reflect a read error. V gene TRBV9 combines with J gene TRBJ1-5; a weak D match, TRBD1 (5 bases). The CDR3 extends over 15 amino acids. Germline V gene lookup returns CDR1 SGDLS and CDR2 YYNGEE. CDR3 loop: CANSPSGGPHQPQHF. In DNA form, the CDR3 reads TGTGCCAACAGCCCCAGCGGGGGACCCCATCAGCCCCAGCATTTT.

The chain carries TRBV9 and TRBJ2-5; D is unclear. CDR1 SGDLS and CDR2 YYNGEE come from the germline V gene. V shed 0 bases and J shed 7 bases, with 19 bases lying between them. The length of the CDR3 is 16 residues. Here the CDR3 reads CASSVGLVAPGGTQYF. CDR3 bases: TGTGCCAGCAGCGTAGGTTTGGTAGCTCCCGGCGGGACCCAGTACTTC.

This chain joins TRBV4-1 and TRBJ2-4, with 7 positions matching TRBD2. The germline V gene encodes CDR1 MGHRA and CDR2 YSYEKL. V lost 1 base to trimming and J lost 5 bases; unmatched junction nucleotides: 11. This CDR3 comprises 17 residues. Written as DNA, the CDR3 is TGCGCCAGCAGCCAAGTCGCCACTGACGGACTAGAAAACATTCAGTACTTC. Its translation: CASSQVATDGLENIQYF.

J is TRBJ1-3 and V is TRBV5-6; D gene unclear. Trimming pared 4 bases from V and 1 base from J, leaving 18 bases between. Per germline, CDR1 SGHDT and CDR2 YYEEEE. This CDR3 spans 17 amino acids. CDR3 DNA: TGTGCCAGCAGCCCCTCGAGGCCCCGGCAATCTGGAAACACCATATATTTT. Protein product: CASSPSRPRQSGNTIYF.

DNA of the CDR3: TGTGCCAGCAGCTTAGACACTTGGGGACAAAGTCAGTACTTC. Encoded protein: CASSLDTWGQSQYF. The chain uses TRBV7-2 and TRBJ2-4; maybe TRBD1 (6 bases). The CDR3 covers 14 residues. Germline loops: CDR1 SGHTA, CDR2 FQGNSA. V lost 1 base, J lost 12 bases, and 16 bases lay in between.

The V call is TRBV28, the J call TRBJ2-7; 10 bases match TRBD2. CDR1 is MDHEN and CDR2 is SYDVKM in the germline V gene. The CDR3 is 17 amino acids. J was trimmed by 3 bases and V by 6 bases; bases with no gene match: 14. The CDR3 here is CASSTGSSGTSVYEQYF. The CDR3 coding sequence is TGTGCCAGCAGCACCGGATCTTCCGGGACTAGCGTCTACGAGCAGTACTTC.